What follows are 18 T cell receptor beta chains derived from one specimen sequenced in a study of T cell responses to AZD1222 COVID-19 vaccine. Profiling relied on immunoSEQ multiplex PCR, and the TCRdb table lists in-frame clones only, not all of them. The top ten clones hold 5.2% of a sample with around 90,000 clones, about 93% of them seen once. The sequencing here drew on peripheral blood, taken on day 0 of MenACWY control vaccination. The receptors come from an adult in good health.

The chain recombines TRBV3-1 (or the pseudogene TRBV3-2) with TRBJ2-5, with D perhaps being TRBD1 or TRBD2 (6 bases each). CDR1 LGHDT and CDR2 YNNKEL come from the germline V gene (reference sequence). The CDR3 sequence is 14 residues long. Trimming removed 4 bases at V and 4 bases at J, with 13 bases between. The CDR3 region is CASSPTGAPETQYF. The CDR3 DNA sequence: TGTGCCAGCAGCCCCACGGGGGCCCCAGAGACCCAGTACTTC.

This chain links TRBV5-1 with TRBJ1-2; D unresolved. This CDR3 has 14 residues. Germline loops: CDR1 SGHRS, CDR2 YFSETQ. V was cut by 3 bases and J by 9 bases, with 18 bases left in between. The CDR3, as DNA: TGCGCCAGCAGCTCTGAGGGAACAGTTGGGAGCTACACCTTC. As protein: CASSSEGTVGSYTF.

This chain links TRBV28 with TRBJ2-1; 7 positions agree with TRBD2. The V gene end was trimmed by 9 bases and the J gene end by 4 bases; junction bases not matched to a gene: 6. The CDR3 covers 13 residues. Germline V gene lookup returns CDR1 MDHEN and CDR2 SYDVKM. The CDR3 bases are TGTGCCAGTAAGAGGGAGGGGTACAATGAGCAGTTCTTC. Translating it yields CASKREGYNEQFF. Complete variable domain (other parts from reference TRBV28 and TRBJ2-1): DVKVTQSSRYLVKRTGEKVFLECVQDMDHENMFWYRQDPGLGLRLIYFSYDVKMKEKGDIPEGYSVSREKKERFSLILESASTNQTSMYLCASKREGYNEQFFGPGTRLTVL.

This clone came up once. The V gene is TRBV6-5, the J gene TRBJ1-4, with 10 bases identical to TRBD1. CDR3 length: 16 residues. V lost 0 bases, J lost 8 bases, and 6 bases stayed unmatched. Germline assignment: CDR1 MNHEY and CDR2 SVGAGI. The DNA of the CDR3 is TGTGCCAGCAGTTACTCCCCCGGGACAGGGGAAGAAAAACTGTTTTTT. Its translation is CASSYSPGTGEEKLFF.

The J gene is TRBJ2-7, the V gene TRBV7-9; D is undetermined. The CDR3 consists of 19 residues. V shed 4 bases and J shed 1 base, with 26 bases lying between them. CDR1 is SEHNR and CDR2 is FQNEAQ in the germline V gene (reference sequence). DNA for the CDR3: TGTGCCAGCAGCTACTATAGGCTACTAACGGACGGATATTCCTACGAGCAGTACTTC. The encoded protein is CASSYYRLLTDGYSYEQYF.

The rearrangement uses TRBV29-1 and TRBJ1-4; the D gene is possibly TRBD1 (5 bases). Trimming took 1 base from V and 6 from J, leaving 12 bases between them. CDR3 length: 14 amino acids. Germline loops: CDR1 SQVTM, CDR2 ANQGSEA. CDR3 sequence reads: CSVEGTGHDEKLFF. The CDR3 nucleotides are TGCAGCGTTGAAGGCACAGGTCACGATGAAAAACTGTTTTTT. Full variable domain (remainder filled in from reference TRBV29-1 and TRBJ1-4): SAVISQKPSRDICQRGTSLTIQCQVDSQVTMMFWYRQQPGQSLTLIATANQGSEATYESGFVIDKFPISRPNLTFSTLTVSNMSPEDSSIYLCSVEGTGHDEKLFFGSGTQLSVL.

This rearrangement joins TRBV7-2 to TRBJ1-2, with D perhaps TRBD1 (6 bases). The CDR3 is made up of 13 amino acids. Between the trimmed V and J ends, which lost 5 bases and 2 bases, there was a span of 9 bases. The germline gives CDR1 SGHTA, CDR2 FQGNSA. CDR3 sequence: CASSETGNYGYTF. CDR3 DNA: TGTGCCAGCAGCGAGACAGGAAACTATGGCTACACCTTC.

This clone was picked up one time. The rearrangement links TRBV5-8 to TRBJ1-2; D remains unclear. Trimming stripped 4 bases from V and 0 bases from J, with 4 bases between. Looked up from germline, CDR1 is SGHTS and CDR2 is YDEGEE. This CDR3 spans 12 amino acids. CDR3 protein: CASSPTNYGYTF. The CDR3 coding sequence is TGTGCCAGCAGCCCTACTAACTATGGCTACACCTTC.

The CDR3: CASSQTDNYGYTF. CDR3 DNA sequence: TGTGCCAGCTCCCAAACAGATAACTATGGCTACACCTTC. The chain links TRBV18 to TRBJ1-2; D is unclear. CDR1 is KGHSH and CDR2 is LQKENI in the germline V gene. V shed 6 bases and J shed 1 base, with 9 bases lying between them. This CDR3 comprises 13 residues.

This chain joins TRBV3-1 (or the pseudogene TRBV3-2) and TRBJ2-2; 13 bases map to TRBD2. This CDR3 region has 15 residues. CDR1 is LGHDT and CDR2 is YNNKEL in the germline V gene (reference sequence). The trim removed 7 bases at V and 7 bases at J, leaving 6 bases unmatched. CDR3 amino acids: CASKGLAGDSGELFF. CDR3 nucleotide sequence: TGTGCCAGCAAAGGACTAGCGGGAGACAGCGGGGAGCTGTTTTTT.

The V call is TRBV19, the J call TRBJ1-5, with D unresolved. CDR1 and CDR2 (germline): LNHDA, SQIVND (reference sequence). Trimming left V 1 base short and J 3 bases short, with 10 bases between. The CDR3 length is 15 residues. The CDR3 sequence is CASSIGVGFNQPQHF. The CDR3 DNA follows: TGTGCCAGTAGTATAGGAGTAGGGTTCAATCAGCCCCAGCATTTT.

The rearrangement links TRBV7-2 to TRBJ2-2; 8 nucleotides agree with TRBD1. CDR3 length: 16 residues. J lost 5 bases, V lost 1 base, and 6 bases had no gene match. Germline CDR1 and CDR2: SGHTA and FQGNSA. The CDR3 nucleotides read TGTGCCAGCAGCTTAGTTGCCGACAGGGGAACCGGGGAGCTGTTTTTT. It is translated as CASSLVADRGTGELFF.

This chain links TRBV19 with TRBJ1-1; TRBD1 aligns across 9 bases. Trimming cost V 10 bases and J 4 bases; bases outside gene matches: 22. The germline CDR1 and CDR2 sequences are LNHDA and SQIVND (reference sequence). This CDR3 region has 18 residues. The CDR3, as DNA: TGTGCCACTTCCCCCCCCTCCGACAGGGGGGATTTGGGCACTGAAGCTTTCTTT. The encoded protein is CATSPPSDRGDLGTEAFF.

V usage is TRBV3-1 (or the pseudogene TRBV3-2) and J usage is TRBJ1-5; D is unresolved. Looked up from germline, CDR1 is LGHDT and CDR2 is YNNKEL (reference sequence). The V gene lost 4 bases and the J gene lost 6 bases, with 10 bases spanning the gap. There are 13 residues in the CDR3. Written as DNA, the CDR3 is TGTGCCAGCAGCCTGGGTGCAGGTCAGCCCCAGCATTTT. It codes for CASSLGAGQPQHF.

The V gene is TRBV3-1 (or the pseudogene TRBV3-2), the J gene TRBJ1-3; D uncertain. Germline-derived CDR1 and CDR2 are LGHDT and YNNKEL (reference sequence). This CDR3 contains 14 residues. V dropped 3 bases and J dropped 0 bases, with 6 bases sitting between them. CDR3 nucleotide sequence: TGTGCCAGCAGCCAGGGGAGCTCTGGAAACACCATATATTTT. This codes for CASSQGSSGNTIYF.

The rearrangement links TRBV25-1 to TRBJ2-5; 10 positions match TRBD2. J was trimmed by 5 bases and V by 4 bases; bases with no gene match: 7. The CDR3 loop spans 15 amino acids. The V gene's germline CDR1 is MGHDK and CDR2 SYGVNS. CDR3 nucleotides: TGTGCCAGCAGTGGATTAGCGGGGGGAGGCGAGACCCAGTACTTC. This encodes CASSGLAGGGETQYF.

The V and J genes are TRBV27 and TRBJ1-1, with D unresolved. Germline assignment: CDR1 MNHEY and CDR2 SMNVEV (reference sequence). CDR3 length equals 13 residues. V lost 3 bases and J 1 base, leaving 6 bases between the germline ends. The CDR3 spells CASSFTANTEAFF. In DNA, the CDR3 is TGTGCCAGCAGTTTCACAGCGAACACTGAAGCTTTCTTT.

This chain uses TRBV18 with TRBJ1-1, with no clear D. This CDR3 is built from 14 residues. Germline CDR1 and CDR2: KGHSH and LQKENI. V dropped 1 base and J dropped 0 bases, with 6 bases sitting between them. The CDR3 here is CASSPRQMNTEAFF. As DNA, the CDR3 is TGTGCCAGCTCACCACGTCAAATGAACACTGAAGCTTTCTTT. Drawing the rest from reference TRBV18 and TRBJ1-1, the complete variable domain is NAGVMQNPRHLVRRRGQEARLRCSPMKGHSHVYWYRQLPEEGLKFMVYLQKENIIDESGMPKERFSAEFPKEGPSILRIQQVVRGDSAAYFCASSPRQMNTEAFFGQGTRLTVV.